The sequence of this T cell receptor beta chain was determined in a study of blood T cells in healthy people across ages. This clonotype occurred a few times. Combining a sample-barcoded 5' primer with a J-beta primer mix, a second PCR ran for roughly 6 to 12 cycles. In TCRdb, the 5' RACE reads were re-called with MiXCR into one record per CDR3 protein. This sample has 950,000 to 1,200,000 distinct CDR3 sequences, with less than 45% found just once. Per sample, a minimum of 6 million PBMCs were isolated. The CDR3 sequence is 15 residues long. Trimming cost V 1 base and J 5 bases, with 14 bases left between them.

The chain employs TRBV12-3 or TRBV12-4 and TRBJ1-2, with a tentative D call TRBD1 (5 bases). The clonotype was recovered from a man aged 18 to 35 in good health. The sample was blood. The CDR3 DNA reads as TGTGCCAGCAGTTTAGGGTCCGGGACGACTTATGGCTACACCTTC. Translating it yields CASSLGSGTTYGYTF.